This T cell receptor beta chain was identified in a study of CD8+CD57+ T cells in acquired aplastic anemia. For the study at large: Sorted cells (CD4+ and CD8+) yielded DNA amounts that averaged approximately 3.1 ug.

Comment on this clonotype: What it recognizes is unknown.

It was genomic DNA that served as the template for profiling TCR beta VDJ and CDR3. TCRdb re-derived calls from the reads in MiXCR, one entry per CDR3 protein. The sample lists over 150,000 distinct CDR3 sequences, roughly three fifths occurring once. Whoever was chosen for sequencing had shown CD8+CD57+ cell expansion by flow cytometry. The patients all had a severe acquired aplastic anemia diagnosis. Patients had received no therapy at the time of blood sampling. Notes on the study in general: Simpson's diversity of CD8+ cells was not significantly different in patients compared with controls.

The CDR3 totals 15 residues. Germline loops: CDR1 DFQATT, CDR2 SNEGSKA (reference sequence). V lost 4 bases to trimming and J lost 2 bases; unmatched junction nucleotides: 4. What was sequenced was sorted CD4+, CD8+, or CD8+CD57+ T cells (not recorded which) from PBMCs. The source of this sequence is a human donor with aplastic anemia. The V gene is TRBV20-1, the J gene TRBJ2-3, with TRBD2 identical over 12 bases. CDR3 nucleotides: TGCAGTGCTACCTGGACTAGCGGGGTCACAGATACGCAGTATTTT. It yields the protein CSATWTSGVTDTQYF.